This TCR beta chain was documented in a study of cytomegalovirus exposure and HLA in healthy donors. In the case of this clone: The antigen remains undetermined.

Study-level findings and limits: Later analysis placed DRB1 highest and HLA-C lowest in TCR association rates, which differed by HLA locus. There were some public TCRs occurring in many donors, but most TCR sequences were rare.

This PCR relied on a set of 60 Vbeta primers and 13 Jbeta primers. Sequencing used immunoSEQ multiplex PCR; TCRdb keeps in-frame clones, though not all of them. The sample lists 150,000 to 200,000 clones; around 81% were seen once. The source of this sequence is a woman aged 30 to 39 in good health and CMV-seropositive. Sequenced input: PBMCs.

CDR3 in DNA: TGTGCCAGCAGCGTAGGGACAGCTCCCTACGAGCAGTACTTC. Amino acids: CASSVGTAPYEQYF. The rearrangement links TRBV9 to TRBJ2-7; tentative D call: TRBD1 (6 bases). The germline V gene encodes CDR1 SGDLS and CDR2 YYNGEE. V lost 0 bases and J 2 bases, leaving 9 bases between the germline ends. This CDR3 contains 14 residues.